This T cell receptor beta chain appears in the sequencing data of a study of patients and donors after allogeneic stem cell transplantation. TCRdb called the RT-PCR reads again in MiXCR, with one record for every CDR3 protein. Among 150,000 to 250,000 distinct CDR3 sequences, 35% to 50% were seen once, and the ten largest hold around 35%. This clonotype was observed a few times. The sequence was collected from a human donor who was either an allogeneic HSCT recipient or a stem cell or donor lymphocyte infusion donor (not recorded which). It is not recorded whose cells these are; they may come from a transplant donor. Sequencing used blood, either unsorted or a sorted T cell fraction (not recorded which).

The CDR3 reads CASRLPGRRNEKLFF. The DNA for the CDR3 is TGTGCCAGCAGACTCCCGGGACGGAGGAATGAAAAACTGTTTTTT. The V and J genes are TRBV27 and TRBJ1-4, with TRBD1 as a possible D gene (5 bases). V lost 6 bases and J 5 bases, leaving 16 bases between the germline ends. This CDR3 has 15 amino acids. Germline CDR1 is MNHEY and CDR2 is SMNVEV (reference sequence).